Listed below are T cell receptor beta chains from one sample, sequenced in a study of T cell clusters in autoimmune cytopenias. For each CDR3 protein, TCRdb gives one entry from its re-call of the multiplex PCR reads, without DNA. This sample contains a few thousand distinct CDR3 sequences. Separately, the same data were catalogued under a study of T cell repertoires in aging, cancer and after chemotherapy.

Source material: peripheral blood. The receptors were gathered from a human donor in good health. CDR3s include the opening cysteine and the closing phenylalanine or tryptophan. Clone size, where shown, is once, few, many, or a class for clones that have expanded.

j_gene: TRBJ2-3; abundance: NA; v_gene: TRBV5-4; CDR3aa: CASSLEAGGPTDTQYF
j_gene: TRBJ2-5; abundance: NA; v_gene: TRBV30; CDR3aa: CAWSSWGIEETQYF
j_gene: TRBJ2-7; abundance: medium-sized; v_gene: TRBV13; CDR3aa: CASSAGWTGSEQYF
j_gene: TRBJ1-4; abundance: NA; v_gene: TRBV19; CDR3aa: CATRDRGTNEKLFF
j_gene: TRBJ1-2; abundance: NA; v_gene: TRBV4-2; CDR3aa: CASSQDGPGGTNYGCTF
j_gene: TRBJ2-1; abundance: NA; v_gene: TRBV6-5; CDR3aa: CASYAGLAGNVREQFF
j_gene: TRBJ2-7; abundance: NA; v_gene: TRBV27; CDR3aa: CASSRTGAYEQYF
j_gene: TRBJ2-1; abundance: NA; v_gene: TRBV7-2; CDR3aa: CASRPRDTYNEQFF
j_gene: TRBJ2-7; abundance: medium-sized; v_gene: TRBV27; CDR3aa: CASARDRKYEQYF
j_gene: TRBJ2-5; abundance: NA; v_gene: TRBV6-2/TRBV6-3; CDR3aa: CASSYFSTQETQYF
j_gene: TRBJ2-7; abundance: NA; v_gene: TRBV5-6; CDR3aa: CASSLGYRSPYEQYF
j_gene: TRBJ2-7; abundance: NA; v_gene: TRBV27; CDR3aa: CASWSTHSTGYEQYF
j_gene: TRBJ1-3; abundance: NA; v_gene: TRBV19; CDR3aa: CASSTGEMFSGNTIYF
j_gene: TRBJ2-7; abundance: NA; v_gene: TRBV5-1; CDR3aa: CASSFGISRTSGSYEQYF
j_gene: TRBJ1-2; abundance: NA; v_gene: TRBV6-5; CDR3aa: CASSDRGVVYGYTF
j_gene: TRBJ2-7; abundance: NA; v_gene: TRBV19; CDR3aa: CASSRASGAPYEQYF
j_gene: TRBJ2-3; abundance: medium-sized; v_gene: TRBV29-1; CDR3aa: CSGEGLAGGSDTQYF
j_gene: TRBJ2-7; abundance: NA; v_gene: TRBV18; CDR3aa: CASSFMAEGGEQYF
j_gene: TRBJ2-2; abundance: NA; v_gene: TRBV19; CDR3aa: CASSMGDTGELFF
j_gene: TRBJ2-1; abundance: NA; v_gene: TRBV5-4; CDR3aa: CASRRAGGPYNEQFF
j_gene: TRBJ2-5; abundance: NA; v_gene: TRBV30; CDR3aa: CAWLDPGTQETQYF
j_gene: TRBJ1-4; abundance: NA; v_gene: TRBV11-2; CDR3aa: CASSLGAGTGNEKLFF
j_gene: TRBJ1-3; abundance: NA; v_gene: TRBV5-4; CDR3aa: CASSLGQLSGNTIYF
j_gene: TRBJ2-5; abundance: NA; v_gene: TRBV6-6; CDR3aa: CASSSPEGQETQYF
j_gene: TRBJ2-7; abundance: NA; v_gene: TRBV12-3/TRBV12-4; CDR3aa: CASSLFGGLAYEQYF
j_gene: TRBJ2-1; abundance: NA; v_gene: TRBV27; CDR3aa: CASSIIQGEQFF
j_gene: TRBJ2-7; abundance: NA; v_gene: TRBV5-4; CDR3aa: CASSRGGQGGHEQYF
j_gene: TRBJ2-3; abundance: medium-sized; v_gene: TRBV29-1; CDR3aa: CSVEGLSGGTSTDTQYF
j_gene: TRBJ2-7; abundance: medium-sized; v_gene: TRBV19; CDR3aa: CASSPWTGEHEQYF
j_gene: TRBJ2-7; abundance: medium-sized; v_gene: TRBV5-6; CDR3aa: CASSSEDGVYEQYF
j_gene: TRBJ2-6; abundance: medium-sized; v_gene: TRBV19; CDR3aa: CASSDRSNVLTF
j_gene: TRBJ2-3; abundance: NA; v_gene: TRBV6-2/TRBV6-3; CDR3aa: CASGLAGSTDTQYF
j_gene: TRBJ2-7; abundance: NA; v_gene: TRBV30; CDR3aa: CAWSAGRGLYEQYF
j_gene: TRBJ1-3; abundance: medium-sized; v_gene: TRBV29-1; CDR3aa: CSGQDSGGNTIYF
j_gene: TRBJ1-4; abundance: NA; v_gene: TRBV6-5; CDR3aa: CASSRRYQGEKLFF
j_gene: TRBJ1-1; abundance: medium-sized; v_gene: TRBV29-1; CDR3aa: CSVIGGRSKSPEAFF
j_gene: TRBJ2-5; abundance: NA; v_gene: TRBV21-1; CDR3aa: CASSKDLGDTETQYF
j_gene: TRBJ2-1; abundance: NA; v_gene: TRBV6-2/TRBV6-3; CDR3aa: CASGGIGNEQFF
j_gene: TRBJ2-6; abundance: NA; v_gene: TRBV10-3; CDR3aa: CAIGRGPPSSGANVLTF
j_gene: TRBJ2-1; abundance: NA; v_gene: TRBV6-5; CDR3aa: CASSEVRAGEQFF
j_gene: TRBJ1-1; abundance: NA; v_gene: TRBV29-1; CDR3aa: CSVDRTNTEAFF
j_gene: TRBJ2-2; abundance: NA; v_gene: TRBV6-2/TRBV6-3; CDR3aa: CASSYSKSGTGIGRSGELFF
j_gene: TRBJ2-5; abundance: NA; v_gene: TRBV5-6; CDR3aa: CDSSFFSPRQETQYF
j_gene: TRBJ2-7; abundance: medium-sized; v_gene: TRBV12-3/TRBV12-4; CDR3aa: CASSRDRGTGEQYF
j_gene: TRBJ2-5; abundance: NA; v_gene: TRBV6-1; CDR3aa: CASSELGVQETQYF
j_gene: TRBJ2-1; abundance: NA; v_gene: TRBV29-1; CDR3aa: CSGRRPSYNEQFF
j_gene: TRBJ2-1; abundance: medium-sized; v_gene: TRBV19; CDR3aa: CATQNYGGAVGNGYEQFF
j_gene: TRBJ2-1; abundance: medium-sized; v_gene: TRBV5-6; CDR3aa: CASSLWGEGDEQFF
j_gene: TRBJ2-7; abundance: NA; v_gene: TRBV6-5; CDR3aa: CASSYTAGEQYF
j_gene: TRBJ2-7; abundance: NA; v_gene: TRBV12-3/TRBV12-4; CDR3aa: CASSLGVLYEQYF
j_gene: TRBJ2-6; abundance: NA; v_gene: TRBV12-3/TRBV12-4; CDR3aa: CASSFRTSGANVLTF
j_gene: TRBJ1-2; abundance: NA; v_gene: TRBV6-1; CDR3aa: CASSEFEGYGYTF
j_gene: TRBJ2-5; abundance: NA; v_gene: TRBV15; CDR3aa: CATSRVQARETQYF
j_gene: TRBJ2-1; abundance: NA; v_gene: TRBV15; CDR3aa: CATSRDGKAEQFF
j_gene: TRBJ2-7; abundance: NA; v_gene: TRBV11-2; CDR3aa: CASSLVLPGSEQYF
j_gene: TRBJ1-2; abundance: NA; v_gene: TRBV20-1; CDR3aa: CSARGGRTAYGYTF
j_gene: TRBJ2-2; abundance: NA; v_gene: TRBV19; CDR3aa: CASEDRVITGELFF
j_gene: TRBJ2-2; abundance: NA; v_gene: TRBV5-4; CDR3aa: CASSLTGDRKPGELFF
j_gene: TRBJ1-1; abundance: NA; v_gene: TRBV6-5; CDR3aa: CASSLTGKGEAFF